This T cell receptor (beta chain) was recovered during a study of CD8+ T cells in alopecia areata. On the study more broadly: It was 6 to 18 months of tofacitinib, and then there were 6 months off drug. Findings and limits, study-wide: Higher clonality than in normal scalp was seen in lesional scalp, especially alopecia totalis/universalis.

The researchers isolated CD4+ and CD8+ T cells from PBMCs by sorting. On this clone itself: The antigen remains unidentified.

Sequencing relied on a cDNA template that was reverse transcribed from extracted RNA. Only in-frame clones appear in the TCRdb table, and some are missing; sequencing was by immunoSEQ multiplex PCR. There are 150,000 to 200,000 clones in the sample; roughly 59% occur only once, and approximately 1.7% lies in the top ten. The receptor's source is a human donor with alopecia areata. The sample was CD4+ T cells sorted from blood, taken at week 0.

The CDR3 protein is CASSLGGVPYGYTF. CDR3 coding DNA: TGTGCCAGCAGCTTAGGGGGAGTTCCCTATGGCTACACCTTC. The rearrangement uses TRBV7-6 and TRBJ1-2; D unclear. The CDR3 loop spans 14 amino acids. The germline V and J ends were trimmed by 1 base and 4 bases, with 10 bases remaining between them. Germline V gene sequence: CDR1 SGHVS, CDR2 FNYEAQ.